Following are 26 T cell receptor beta chains from one sample sequenced in a study of blood T cells in healthy people across ages. Primers used in a second PCR of about 7 to 12 cycles were a sample-barcoded 5' primer and a J-beta primer mix. TCRdb re-analysed the 5' RACE reads in MiXCR, keeping a single row per CDR3 protein. Of about 970,000 distinct CDR3 sequences listed, 51% are singletons. Source material: blood. All receptors come from a woman aged 55 to 70 in good health.

The chain couples TRBV28 to TRBJ1-2; D remains ambiguous. Germline CDR1 MDHEN, CDR2 SYDVKM. V gave up 6 bases and J gave up 7 bases, with 15 bases separating them. The CDR3 contains 13 residues. CDR3 amino acids: CASRTTERGGYTF. Here the CDR3 DNA reads TGTGCCAGCAGGACGACCGAGCGGGGTGGCTACACCTTC.

This clonotype was picked up a small number of times. J is TRBJ2-7 and V is TRBV6-1, with 14 bases identical to TRBD2. Per germline, CDR1 MNHNS and CDR2 SASEGT. V lost 3 bases to trimming and J lost 5 bases; unmatched junction nucleotides: 3. The CDR3 length is 15 residues. DNA of the CDR3: TGTGCCAGCAGTGAGGGACTAGCGGGAGTCCACGAGCAGTACTTC. Amino acid sequence: CASSEGLAGVHEQYF.

The gene calls are TRBV20-1 and TRBJ2-3; D tentatively reads TRBD1 or TRBD2 (5 bases each). The CDR3 covers 14 residues. V lost 5 bases and J 2 bases, leaving 14 bases between the germline ends. Germline CDR1 is DFQATT and CDR2 is SNEGSKA (reference sequence). The CDR3 DNA sequence: TGCAGTGCTTTAAAAGAGGGGAACACAGATACGCAGTATTTT. It yields the protein CSALKEGNTDTQYF.

This clonotype was observed many times. This chain connects TRBV5-1 to TRBJ2-1; 12 bases align to TRBD2. CDR3 size: 15 residues. V lost 3 bases to trimming and J lost 7 bases; unmatched junction nucleotides: 5. CDR1 and CDR2 (germline): SGHRS, YFSETQ. CDR3 DNA sequence: TGCGCCAGCAGCTCGGCGGGGACTAGCGGGAATGAGCAGTTCTTC. Encoded protein: CASSSAGTSGNEQFF.

This clonotype was observed a handful of times. The J gene is TRBJ2-5, the V gene TRBV27, with TRBD2 matching over 13 bases. Germline CDR1 and CDR2: MNHEY and SMNVEV (reference sequence). The CDR3 loop spans 15 amino acids. V trimming: 5 bases; J trimming: 7 bases; junction bases outside the gene matches: 7. The CDR3 spells CASSPGTSGMLTQYF. DNA for the CDR3: TGTGCCAGCAGTCCTGGGACTAGCGGGATGTTGACCCAGTACTTC.

There are a few counts of this clonotype. The CDR3 DNA sequence: TGTGCCAGCAGTAACGGACTAGCGGGACTTCTCGAGACCCAGTACTTC. Residues: CASSNGLAGLLETQYF. The chain combines TRBV6-2 or TRBV6-3 with TRBJ2-5; 12 bases map to TRBD2. Per germline, CDR1 MNHEY and CDR2 SVGEGT. The CDR3 loop spans 16 amino acids. The V gene end was trimmed by 5 bases and the J gene end by 5 bases; junction bases not matched to a gene: 9.

The chain couples TRBV5-1 to TRBJ2-3; 14 bases fit TRBD2. Per germline, CDR1 SGHRS and CDR2 YFSETQ. The CDR3 totals 15 residues. V trimming: 0 bases; J trimming: 14 bases; junction bases outside the gene matches: 8. The CDR3 DNA reads TGCGCCAGCAGCTTGGAAGGGACTAGCGGGAGTACATGGTATTTT. This encodes CASSLEGTSGSTWYF.

CDR3 bases: TGTGCCAGCAGCGGGGGACAGACGCGTCCAGATACGCAGTATTTT. Amino acids: CASSGGQTRPDTQYF. V gene TRBV5-6 combines with J gene TRBJ2-3; 7 bases match TRBD1. There are 15 residues in the CDR3. Losses at the gene ends were 4 bases for V and 4 bases for J; bases not matched to a gene: 9. Germline-derived CDR1 and CDR2 are SGHDT and YYEEEE.

This clonotype was detected a few times. The chain has TRBV4-1 and TRBJ2-7; the D gene is possibly TRBD2 (5 bases). CDR3 length equals 16 residues. Trimming stripped 3 bases from V and 4 bases from J, with 19 bases between. Germline CDR1 is MGHRA and CDR2 is YSYEKL. This CDR3 reads CASSQLGLDAEYEQYF. The CDR3 DNA is TGCGCCAGCAGCCAGCTAGGACTCGATGCCGAGTACGAGCAGTACTTC.

The chain has TRBV3-1 and TRBJ2-1; 10 bases line up with TRBD2. This CDR3 has 17 amino acids. The V and J ends lost 3 bases and 4 bases, in that order; junction bases with no gene match: 9. Germline V CDR1 and CDR2: LGHDT, YNNKEL (reference sequence). In nucleotides, the CDR3 is TGTGCCAGCAGCCATCAACCGGAGCGGGAGGGATACAATGAGCAGTTCTTC. Protein sequence: CASSHQPEREGYNEQFF.

Notes on this clonotype: A much larger clone differs from this one at a single base, so this may be a read error. The chain joins TRBV12-3 or TRBV12-4 to TRBJ2-1; TRBD2 aligns across 9 bases. The end of the DNA fits TRBJ2-7 better, so the J call may be wrong. The CDR3 extends over 15 amino acids. CDR3 in DNA: TGTGCCAGCAGCCGGAGCGGGGGGCGCTACAATGAGCAGTACTTC. Encoded protein: CASSRSGGRYNEQYF.

CDR3 nucleotide sequence: TGTGCCATCAGTGAAGTTGGACAGGAGACCCAGTACTTC. Translating it yields CAISEVGQETQYF. The chain employs TRBV10-3 and TRBJ2-5, with a weak D call TRBD1 (6 bases). The CDR3 is 13 amino acids. The V end was cut by 3 bases, the J end by 5 bases, with 10 bases between. Germline V gene sequence: CDR1 ENHRY, CDR2 SYGVKD.

This chain links TRBV7-2 with TRBJ2-1, with a weak D call TRBD2 (6 bases). The CDR3 is 16 amino acids. V was clipped by 2 bases and J by 5 bases, with 16 bases between them. The germline gives CDR1 SGHTA, CDR2 FQGNSA. The CDR3 DNA sequence: TGTGCCAGCAGCTTAATATTAGCGGTTTCCCACAATGAGCAGTTCTTC. Its protein is CASSLILAVSHNEQFF.

This clonotype was found a few times. The chain carries TRBV27 and TRBJ1-4, with D unclear. The germline gives CDR1 MNHEY, CDR2 SMNVEV (reference sequence). Trimming left V 9 bases short and J 14 bases short, with 13 bases between. The CDR3 runs 10 residues. The CDR3 DNA sequence: TGTGCCAGTCACACCCGAGGGCTGTTTTTT. Its protein product is CASHTRGLFF.

The rearrangement joins TRBV9 to TRBJ2-4; TRBD2 might be the D (6 bases). The last part of the DNA fits TRBJ2-7 better; the J call may be wrong. Germline loops: CDR1 SGDLS, CDR2 YYNGEE. CDR3 size: 15 residues. DNA for the CDR3: TGTGCCAGCAGCGTAGGCGGGAACGGCACCTACGAGCAGTACTTC. Residues: CASSVGGNGTYEQYF.

The rearrangement joins TRBV20-1 to TRBJ2-5; 13 bases line up with TRBD2. TRBJ2-7 explains the end of the DNA better; the J call may be wrong. This CDR3 is built from 16 residues. CDR1 and CDR2 from the germline V gene are DFQATT and SNEGSKA (reference sequence). As DNA, the CDR3 is TGCAGCCCGAACGGACTAGCGGGAGTATATCAGGTCGAGCAGTACTTC. This translates into CSPNGLAGVYQVEQYF.

V gene TRBV7-2 combines with J gene TRBJ2-3; no firm D call. V dropped 0 bases and J dropped 8 bases, with 12 bases sitting between them. The CDR3 loop spans 14 amino acids. Germline lookup yields CDR1 SGHTA and CDR2 FQGNSA. CDR3 residues: CASSLADPPGTQYF. As DNA, the CDR3 is TGTGCCAGCAGCTTAGCCGACCCCCCGGGTACGCAGTATTTT.

The chain uses TRBV20-1 and TRBJ2-7; 9 bases align to TRBD2. The J call may be wrong; the DNA end is better matched by TRBJ2-1. The CDR3 contains 15 residues. Germline V gives CDR1 DFQATT, CDR2 SNEGSKA (reference sequence). The CDR3: CSASRTGGGVNEQFF. The CDR3 nucleotides read TGCAGTGCTAGCCGGACAGGCGGGGGGGTAAATGAGCAGTTCTTC.

V and J are TRBV3-1 and TRBJ2-3, with 14 bases matching TRBD2. The CDR3 is made up of 19 amino acids. The V and J ends lost 4 bases and 1 base, in that order; junction bases with no gene match: 10. The germline V gene has CDR1 LGHDT and CDR2 YNNKEL (reference sequence). CDR3: CASSPMTSGRAFGTDTQYF. The CDR3 nucleotides read TGTGCCAGCAGCCCCATGACTAGCGGGAGGGCATTTGGCACAGATACGCAGTATTTT.

The genes are TRBV20-1 and TRBJ2-1, with a tentative D call TRBD2 (5 bases). CDR3 length: 12 residues. Per the germline V gene, CDR1 is DFQATT and CDR2 is SNEGSKA (reference sequence). Trimming pared 5 bases from V and 4 bases from J, leaving 9 bases between. CDR3 in DNA: TGCAGTGCTGAGGACTTTTACAATGAGCAGTTCTTC. Protein product: CSAEDFYNEQFF.

This clonotype showed up just once. This chain joins TRBV4-3 and TRBJ1-6, with no clear D. The CDR3 consists of 14 residues. CDR1 is LGHNA and CDR2 is YSLEER in the germline V gene. V lost 6 bases to trimming and J lost 0 bases, with 6 bases between them. CDR3 sequence: CASRQSSYNSPLHF. CDR3 in DNA: TGCGCCAGCAGACAGAGCTCCTATAATTCACCCCTCCACTTT.

This clonotype occurred a few times. The rearrangement links TRBV7-9 to TRBJ1-4; tentative D call: TRBD1 (5 bases). This CDR3 has 14 amino acids. V was pared by 5 bases and J by 3 bases, with 10 bases between. Germline CDR1 is SEHNR and CDR2 is FQNEAQ (reference sequence). CDR3 amino acids: CASSAQGANEKLFF. As DNA, the CDR3 is TGTGCCAGCAGCGCTCAGGGAGCTAATGAAAAACTGTTTTTT.

The J gene is TRBJ2-1, the V gene TRBV20-1, with TRBD1 as a possible D gene (6 bases). Germline CDR1 reads DFQATT; CDR2 reads SNEGSKA (reference sequence). This CDR3 is built from 16 residues. V was clipped by 4 bases and J by 1 base, with 17 bases between them. DNA of the CDR3: TGCAGTGCTATGGCGTTTTTAGGGGGATCCTACAATGAGCAGTTCTTC. It encodes CSAMAFLGGSYNEQFF.

J is TRBJ1-2 and V is TRBV12-3 or TRBV12-4; 7 positions agree with TRBD1. CDR3 length: 14 residues. V shed 5 bases and J 10 bases; nucleotides not matched to a gene: 13. DNA for the CDR3: TGTGCCAGCAGTCCGAGGGACAGCCAGGGCCACTACACCTTC. This sequence encodes CASSPRDSQGHYTF.

J is TRBJ2-5 and V is TRBV5-1; 7 nucleotides line up with TRBD1. The CDR3 sequence is 11 residues long. Germline V gives CDR1 SGHRS, CDR2 YFSETQ. V gave up 6 bases and J gave up 6 bases; unmatched junction bases: 2. The CDR3 is CASIQGKTQYF. CDR3 nucleotides: TGCGCCAGCATACAGGGGAAGACCCAGTACTTC.

This clonotype has more than one count but fewer than ten. The chain joins TRBV3-1 to TRBJ2-1; 7 bases are shared with TRBD1. Trimming took 1 base from V and 4 from J; bases not matched to a gene: 4. This CDR3 is built from 15 residues. Per the germline V gene, CDR1 is LGHDT and CDR2 is YNNKEL (reference sequence). The CDR3 DNA reads TGTGCCAGCAGCCAAGTTCAGGGGGTTTACAATGAGCAGTTCTTC. It encodes CASSQVQGVYNEQFF.